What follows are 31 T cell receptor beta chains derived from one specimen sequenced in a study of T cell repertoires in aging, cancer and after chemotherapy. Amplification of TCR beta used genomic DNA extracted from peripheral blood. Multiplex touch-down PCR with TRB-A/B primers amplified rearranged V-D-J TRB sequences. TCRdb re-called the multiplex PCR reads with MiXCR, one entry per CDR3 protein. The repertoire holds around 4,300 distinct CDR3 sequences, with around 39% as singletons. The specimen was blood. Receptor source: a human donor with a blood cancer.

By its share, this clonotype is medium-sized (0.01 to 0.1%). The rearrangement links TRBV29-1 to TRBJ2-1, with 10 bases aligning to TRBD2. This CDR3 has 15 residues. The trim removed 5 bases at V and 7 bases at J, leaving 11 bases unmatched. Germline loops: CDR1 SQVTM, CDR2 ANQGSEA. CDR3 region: CSVSHLAGGRNEQFF. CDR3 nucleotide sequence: TGCAGCGTTTCCCATTTAGCGGGAGGCCGGAATGAGCAGTTCTTC.

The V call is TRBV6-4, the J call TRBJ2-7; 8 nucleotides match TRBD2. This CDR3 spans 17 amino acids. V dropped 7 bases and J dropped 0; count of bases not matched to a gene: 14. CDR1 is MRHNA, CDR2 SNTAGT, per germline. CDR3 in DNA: TGTGCCAGCAACTTTGGACTAGCCCTAAACCCCTCCTACGAGCAGTACTTC. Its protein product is CASNFGLALNPSYEQYF.

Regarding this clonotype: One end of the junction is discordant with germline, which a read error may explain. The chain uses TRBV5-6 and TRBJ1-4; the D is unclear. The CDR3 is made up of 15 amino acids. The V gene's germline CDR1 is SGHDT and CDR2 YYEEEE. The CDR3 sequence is CANSLAAGSNEKLFF. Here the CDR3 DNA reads TGTGCCAACAGCTTGGCCGCAGGCTCTAATGAAAAACTGTTTTTT.

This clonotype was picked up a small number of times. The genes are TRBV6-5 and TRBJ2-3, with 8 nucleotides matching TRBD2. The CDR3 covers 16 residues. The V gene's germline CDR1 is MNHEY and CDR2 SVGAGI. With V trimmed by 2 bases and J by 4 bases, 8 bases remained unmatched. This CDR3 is CASSYRRRGRSDTQYF. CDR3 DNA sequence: TGTGCCAGCAGTTACAGGCGGCGCGGGAGGTCAGATACGCAGTATTTT.

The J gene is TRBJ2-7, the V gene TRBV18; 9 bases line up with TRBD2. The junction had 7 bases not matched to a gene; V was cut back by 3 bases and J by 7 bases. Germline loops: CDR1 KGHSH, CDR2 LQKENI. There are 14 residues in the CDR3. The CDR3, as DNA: TGTGCCAGCTCACCTCTAGGCGGGAGGGGTGAGCAGTACTTC. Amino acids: CASSPLGGRGEQYF.

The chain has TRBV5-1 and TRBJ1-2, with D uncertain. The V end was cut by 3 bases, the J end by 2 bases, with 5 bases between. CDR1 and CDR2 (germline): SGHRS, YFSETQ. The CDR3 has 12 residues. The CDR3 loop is CASSSGNYGYTF. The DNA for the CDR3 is TGCGCCAGCAGCTCCGGGAACTATGGCTACACCTTC.

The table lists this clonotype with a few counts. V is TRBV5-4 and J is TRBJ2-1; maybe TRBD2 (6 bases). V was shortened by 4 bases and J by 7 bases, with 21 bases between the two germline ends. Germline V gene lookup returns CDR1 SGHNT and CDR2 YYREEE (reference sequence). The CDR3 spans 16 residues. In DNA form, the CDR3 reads TGTGCCAGCAGCCAGGCCGGGACTTTACTAGGGAATGAGCAGTTCTTC. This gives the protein CASSQAGTLLGNEQFF.

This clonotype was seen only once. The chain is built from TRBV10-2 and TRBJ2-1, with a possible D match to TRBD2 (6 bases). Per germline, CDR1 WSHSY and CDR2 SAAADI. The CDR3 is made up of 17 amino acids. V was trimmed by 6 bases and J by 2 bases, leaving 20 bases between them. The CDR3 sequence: CASRGSYGSKTYNEQFF. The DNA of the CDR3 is TGCGCCAGCAGGGGGAGTTACGGGAGCAAGACCTACAATGAGCAGTTCTTC.

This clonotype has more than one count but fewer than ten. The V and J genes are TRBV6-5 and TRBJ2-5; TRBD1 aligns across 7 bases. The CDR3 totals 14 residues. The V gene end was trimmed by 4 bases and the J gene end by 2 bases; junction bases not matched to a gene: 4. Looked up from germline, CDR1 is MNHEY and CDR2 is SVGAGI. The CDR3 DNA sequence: TGTGCCAGCAGTTCGGGGACAGAGCAAGAGACCCAGTACTTC. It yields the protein CASSSGTEQETQYF.

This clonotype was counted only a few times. CDR3 in DNA: TGTGCCAGCAGTCCCAACAGGGGGCACTACAATGAGCAGTTCTTC. Translation gives CASSPNRGHYNEQFF. The V and J genes are TRBV6-5 and TRBJ2-1; 9 bases agree with TRBD1. Looked up from germline, CDR1 is MNHEY and CDR2 is SVGAGI. J gave up 3 bases and V 5 bases, and 5 bases lay outside the gene matches. The CDR3 runs 15 residues.

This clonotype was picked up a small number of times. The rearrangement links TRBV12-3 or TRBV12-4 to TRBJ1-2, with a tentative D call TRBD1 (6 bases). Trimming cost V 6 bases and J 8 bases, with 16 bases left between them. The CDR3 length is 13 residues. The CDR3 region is CASRDQGFGGYTF. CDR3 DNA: TGTGCCAGCAGGGATCAGGGGTTCGGGGGCTACACCTTC.

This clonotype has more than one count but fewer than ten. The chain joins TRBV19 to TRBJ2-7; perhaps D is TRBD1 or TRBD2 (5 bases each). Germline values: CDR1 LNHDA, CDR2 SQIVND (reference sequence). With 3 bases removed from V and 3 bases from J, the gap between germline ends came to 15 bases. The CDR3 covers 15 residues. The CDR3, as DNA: TGTGCCAGTAGTATTGGGACGCAGGCCATCTACGAGCAGTACTTC. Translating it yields CASSIGTQAIYEQYF.

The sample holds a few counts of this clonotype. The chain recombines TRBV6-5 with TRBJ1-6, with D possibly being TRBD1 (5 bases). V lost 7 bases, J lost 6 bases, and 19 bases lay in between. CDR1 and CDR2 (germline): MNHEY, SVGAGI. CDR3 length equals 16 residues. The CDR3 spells CASTTGGYRVNSPLHF. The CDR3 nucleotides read TGTGCCAGCACCACGGGGGGGTATCGGGTTAATTCACCCCTCCACTTT.

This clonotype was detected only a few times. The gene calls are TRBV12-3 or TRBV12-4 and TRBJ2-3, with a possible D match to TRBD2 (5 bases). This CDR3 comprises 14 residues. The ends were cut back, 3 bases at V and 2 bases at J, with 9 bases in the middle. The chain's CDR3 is CASSFVLATDTQYF. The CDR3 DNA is TGTGCCAGCAGTTTCGTCCTAGCCACAGATACGCAGTATTTT.

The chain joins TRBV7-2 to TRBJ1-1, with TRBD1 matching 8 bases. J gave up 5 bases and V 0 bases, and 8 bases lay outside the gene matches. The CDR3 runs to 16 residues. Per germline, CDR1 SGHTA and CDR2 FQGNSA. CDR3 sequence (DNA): TGTGCCAGCAGCTTAGCAGGACAGGGTCTGGTAACTGAAGCTTTCTTT. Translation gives CASSLAGQGLVTEAFF.

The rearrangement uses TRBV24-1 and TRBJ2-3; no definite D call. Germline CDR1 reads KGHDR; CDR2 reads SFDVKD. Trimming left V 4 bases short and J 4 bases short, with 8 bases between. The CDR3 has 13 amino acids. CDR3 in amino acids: CATSDRAPDTQYF. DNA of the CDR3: TGTGCCACCAGTGACCGGGCCCCAGATACGCAGTATTTT.

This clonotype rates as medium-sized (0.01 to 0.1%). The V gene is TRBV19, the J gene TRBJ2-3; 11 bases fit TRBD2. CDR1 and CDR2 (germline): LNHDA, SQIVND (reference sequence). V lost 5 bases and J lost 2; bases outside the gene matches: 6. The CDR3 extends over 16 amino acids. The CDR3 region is CASSPKTSGNTDTQYF. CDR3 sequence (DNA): TGTGCCAGTAGTCCGAAGACTAGCGGGAACACAGATACGCAGTATTTT.

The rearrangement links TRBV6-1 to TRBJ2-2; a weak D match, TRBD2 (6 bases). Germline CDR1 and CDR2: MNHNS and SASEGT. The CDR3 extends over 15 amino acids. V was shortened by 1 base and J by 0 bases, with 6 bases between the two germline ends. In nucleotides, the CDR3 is TGTGCCAGCAGTGAAGGACTAGCGAACACCGGGGAGCTGTTTTTT. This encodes CASSEGLANTGELFF.

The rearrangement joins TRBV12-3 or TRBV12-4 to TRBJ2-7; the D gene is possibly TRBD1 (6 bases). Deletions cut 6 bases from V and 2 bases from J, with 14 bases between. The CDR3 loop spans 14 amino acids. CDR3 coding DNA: TGTGCCAGCAGGTCGGGACATTCTGCCTACGAGCAGTACTTC. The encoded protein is CASRSGHSAYEQYF.

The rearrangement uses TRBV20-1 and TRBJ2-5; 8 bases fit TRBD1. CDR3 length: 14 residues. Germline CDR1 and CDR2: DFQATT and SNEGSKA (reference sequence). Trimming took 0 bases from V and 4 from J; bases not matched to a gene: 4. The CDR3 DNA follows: TGCAGTGCTAGAGACGGACAGGGAGTAGAGACCCAGTACTTC. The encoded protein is CSARDGQGVETQYF.

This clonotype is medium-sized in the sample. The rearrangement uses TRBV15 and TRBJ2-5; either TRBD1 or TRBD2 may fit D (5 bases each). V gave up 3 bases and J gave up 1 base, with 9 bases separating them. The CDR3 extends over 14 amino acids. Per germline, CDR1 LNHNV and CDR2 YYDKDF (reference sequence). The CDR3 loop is CATSRGDGQETQYF. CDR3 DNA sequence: TGTGCCACCAGCAGGGGGGATGGCCAAGAGACCCAGTACTTC.

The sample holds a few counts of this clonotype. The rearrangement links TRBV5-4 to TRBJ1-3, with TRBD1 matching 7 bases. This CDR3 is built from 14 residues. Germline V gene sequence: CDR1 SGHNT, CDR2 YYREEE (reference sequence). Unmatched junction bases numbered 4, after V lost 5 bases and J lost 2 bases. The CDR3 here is CASRAGTAGNTIYF. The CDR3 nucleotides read TGTGCCAGCAGGGCCGGGACAGCTGGAAACACCATATATTTT. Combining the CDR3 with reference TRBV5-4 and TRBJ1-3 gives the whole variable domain ETGVTQSPTHLIKTRGQQVTLRCSSQSGHNTVSWYQQALGQGPQFIFQYYREEENGRGNFPPRFSGLQFPNYSSELNVNALELDDSALYLCASRAGTAGNTIYFGEGSWLTVV.

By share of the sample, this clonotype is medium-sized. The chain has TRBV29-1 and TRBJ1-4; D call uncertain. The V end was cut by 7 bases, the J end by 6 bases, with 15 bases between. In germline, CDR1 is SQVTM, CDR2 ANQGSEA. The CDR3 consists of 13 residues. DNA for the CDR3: TGCAGCGCAACGACATCGGCTCATGAAAAACTGTTTTTT. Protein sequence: CSATTSAHEKLFF. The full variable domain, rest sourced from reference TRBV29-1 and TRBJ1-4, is SAVISQKPSRDICQRGTSLTIQCQVDSQVTMMFWYRQQPGQSLTLIATANQGSEATYESGFVIDKFPISRPNLTFSTLTVSNMSPEDSSIYLCSATTSAHEKLFFGSGTQLSVL.

The CDR3: CASRTGVNQPQHF. Written as DNA, the CDR3 is TGTGCCAGTAGAACAGGGGTGAATCAGCCCCAGCATTTT. V gene TRBV19 combines with J gene TRBJ1-5; 7 bases map to TRBD1. Germline lookup yields CDR1 LNHDA and CDR2 SQIVND (reference sequence). The CDR3 has 13 amino acids. Trimming took 6 bases from V and 4 from J; bases not matched to a gene: 3.

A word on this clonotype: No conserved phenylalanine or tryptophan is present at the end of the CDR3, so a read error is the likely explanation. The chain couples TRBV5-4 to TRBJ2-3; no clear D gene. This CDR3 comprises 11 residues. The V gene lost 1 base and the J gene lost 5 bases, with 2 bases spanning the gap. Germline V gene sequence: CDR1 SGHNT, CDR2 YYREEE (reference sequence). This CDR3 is CASSLLDTQYL. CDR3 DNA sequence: TGTGCCAGCAGCTTGTTAGATACGCAGTATCTT.

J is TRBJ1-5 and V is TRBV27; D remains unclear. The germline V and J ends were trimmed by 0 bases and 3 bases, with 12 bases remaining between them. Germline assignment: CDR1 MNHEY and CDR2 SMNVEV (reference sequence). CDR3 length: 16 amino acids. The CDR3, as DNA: TGTGCCAGCAGTTTATCGTGGGCCAGGCCCAATCAGCCCCAGCATTTT. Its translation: CASSLSWARPNQPQHF.

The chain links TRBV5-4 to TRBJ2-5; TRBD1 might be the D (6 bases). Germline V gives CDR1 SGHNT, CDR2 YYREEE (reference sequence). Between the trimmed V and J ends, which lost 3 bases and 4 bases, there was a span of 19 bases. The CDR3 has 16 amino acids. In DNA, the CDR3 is TGTGCCAGCAGCTCCCGAGCCGGGACAAAATTAGAGACCCAGTACTTC. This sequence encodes CASSSRAGTKLETQYF.

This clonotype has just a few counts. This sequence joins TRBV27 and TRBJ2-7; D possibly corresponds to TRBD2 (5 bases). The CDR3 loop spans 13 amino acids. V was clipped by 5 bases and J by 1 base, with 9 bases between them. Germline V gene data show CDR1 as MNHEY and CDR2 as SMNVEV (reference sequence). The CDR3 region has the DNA TGTGCCAGCAGTCCAGGACTGTCCTACGAGCAGTACTTC. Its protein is CASSPGLSYEQYF.

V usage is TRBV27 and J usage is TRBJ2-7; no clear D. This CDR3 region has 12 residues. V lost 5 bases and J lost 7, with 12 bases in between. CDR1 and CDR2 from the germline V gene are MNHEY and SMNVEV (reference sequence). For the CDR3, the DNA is TGTGCCAGCAGTCCGGGCACCCGTGAGCAGTACTTC. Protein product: CASSPGTREQYF.

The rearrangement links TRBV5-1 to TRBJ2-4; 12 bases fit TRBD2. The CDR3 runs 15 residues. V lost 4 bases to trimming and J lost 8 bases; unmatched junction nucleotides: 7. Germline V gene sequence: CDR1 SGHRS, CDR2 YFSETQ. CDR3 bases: TGCGCCAGCAGCATGCTGACTAGCGGGAGTGACATTCAGTACTTC. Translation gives CASSMLTSGSDIQYF.

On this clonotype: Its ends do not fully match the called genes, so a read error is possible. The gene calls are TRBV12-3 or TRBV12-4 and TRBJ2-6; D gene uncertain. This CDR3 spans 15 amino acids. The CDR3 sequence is CDSSLSTTGANVLTF. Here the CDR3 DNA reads TGTGACAGCAGTTTGTCAACAACTGGGGCCAACGTCCTGACTTTC.